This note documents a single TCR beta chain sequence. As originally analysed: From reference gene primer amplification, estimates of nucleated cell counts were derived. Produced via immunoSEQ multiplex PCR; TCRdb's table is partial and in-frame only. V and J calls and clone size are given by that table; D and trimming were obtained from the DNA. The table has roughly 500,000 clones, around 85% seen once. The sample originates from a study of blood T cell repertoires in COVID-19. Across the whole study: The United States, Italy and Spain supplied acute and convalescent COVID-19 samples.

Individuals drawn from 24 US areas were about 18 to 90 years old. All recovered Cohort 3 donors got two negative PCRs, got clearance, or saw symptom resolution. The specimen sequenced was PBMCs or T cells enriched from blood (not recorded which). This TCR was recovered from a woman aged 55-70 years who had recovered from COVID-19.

The CDR3 loop reads CASEGTGLVGYTF. The CDR3 DNA reads TGTGCCAGCGAAGGGACAGGCTTGGTGGGCTACACCTTC. V usage is TRBV9 and J usage is TRBJ1-2; 8 bases map to TRBD1. Germline CDR1 SGDLS, CDR2 YYNGEE. The length of the CDR3 is 13 residues. With V trimmed by 7 bases and J by 8 bases, 10 bases remained unmatched.